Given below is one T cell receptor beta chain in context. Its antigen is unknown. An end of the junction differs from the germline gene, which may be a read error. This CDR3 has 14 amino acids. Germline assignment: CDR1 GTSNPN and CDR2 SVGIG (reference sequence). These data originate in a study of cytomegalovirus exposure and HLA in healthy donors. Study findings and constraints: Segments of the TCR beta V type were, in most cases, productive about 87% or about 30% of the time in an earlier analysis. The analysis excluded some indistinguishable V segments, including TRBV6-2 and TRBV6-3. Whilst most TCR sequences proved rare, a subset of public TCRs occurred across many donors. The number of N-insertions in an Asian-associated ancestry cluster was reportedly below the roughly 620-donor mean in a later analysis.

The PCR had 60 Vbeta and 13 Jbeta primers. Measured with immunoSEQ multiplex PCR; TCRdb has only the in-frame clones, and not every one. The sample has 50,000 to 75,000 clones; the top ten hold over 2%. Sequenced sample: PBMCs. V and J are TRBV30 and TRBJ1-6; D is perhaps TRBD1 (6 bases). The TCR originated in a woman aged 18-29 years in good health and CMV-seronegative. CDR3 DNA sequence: TGTGCCGGTGGTAGGGACACATATAATTCACACCTCCACTTT. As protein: CAGGRDTYNSHLHF.